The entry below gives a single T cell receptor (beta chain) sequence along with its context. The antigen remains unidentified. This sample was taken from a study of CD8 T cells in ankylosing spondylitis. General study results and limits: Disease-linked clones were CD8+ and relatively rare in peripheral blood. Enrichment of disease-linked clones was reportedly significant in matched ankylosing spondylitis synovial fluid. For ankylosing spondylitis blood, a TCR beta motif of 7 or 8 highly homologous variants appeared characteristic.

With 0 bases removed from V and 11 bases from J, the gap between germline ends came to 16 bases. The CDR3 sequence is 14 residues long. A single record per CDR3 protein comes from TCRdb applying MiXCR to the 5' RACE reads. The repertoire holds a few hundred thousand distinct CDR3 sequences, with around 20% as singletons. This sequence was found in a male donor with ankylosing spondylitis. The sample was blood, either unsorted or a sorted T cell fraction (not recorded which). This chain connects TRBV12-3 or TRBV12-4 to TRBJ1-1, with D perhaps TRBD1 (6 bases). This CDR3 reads CASSLAPGGAIAFF. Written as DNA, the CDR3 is TGTGCCAGCAGTTTAGCGCCTGGGGGCGCGATCGCTTTCTTT.